This T cell receptor (beta chain) was documented in a study of cytomegalovirus exposure and HLA in healthy donors. This clone was counted at least ten times. The antigen is not known. CDR3 length: 15 residues. Trimming shortened V by 6 bases and J by 5 bases, and 17 bases separated the two germline ends. Germline V lookup: CDR1 MNHEY, CDR2 SVGAGI. Overall study findings and caveats: Rarity marked most TCR sequences, yet some public TCRs occurred in many donors. In vitro checks showed that a few CMV-associated chains really do target CMV antigens.

PCR involved 60 Vbeta and 13 Jbeta primers. Produced via immunoSEQ multiplex PCR; TCRdb's table is partial and in-frame only. The table records fewer than 200,000 clones, approximately 71% of them present only once. This sequence was found in a girl aged 5-17 years in good health and CMV-seronegative. The chain couples TRBV6-5 to TRBJ1-5, with D unresolved. The specimen was PBMCs. The DNA for the CDR3 is TGTGCCAGCAGGGGCGGACTTAGGGCCGATCAGCCCCAGCATTTT. This sequence encodes CASRGGLRADQPQHF.